The rows below give T cell receptor beta chains drawn from one sample of a study of blood T cell repertoires in COVID-19. Generated by immunoSEQ multiplex PCR, the TCRdb table keeps only in-frame clones and is missing some. This table has some 220,000 clones, 80% appearing once. Sequencing was carried out using peripheral blood. The receptors were gathered from a woman aged 70-85 years with acute or convalescent COVID-19. CDR3s include the opening cysteine and the closing phenylalanine or tryptophan. The order of the fields is J gene, clone size, D gene, V gene, CDR3 DNA, CDR3 protein. A D gene is named only where the DNA matches it firmly. Clone size, where shown, is once, few, many, or a class for clones that have expanded.

TRBJ2-3 NA NA TRBV24-1 TGTGCCACCAGTGAAGCCACAGATACGCAGTATTTT CATSEATDTQYF
TRBJ2-5 NA NA TRBV18 TGTGCCAGCTCCCCGTCGGCACAGACCCAAGAGACCCAGTACTTC CASSPSAQTQETQYF
TRBJ1-4 NA NA TRBV13 TGTGCCAGCAGCATAACAGGTATCGGAGATGAAAAACTGTTTTTT CASSITGIGDEKLFF
TRBJ2-6 NA NA TRBV7-2 TGTGCCAGCAGCTCCCGGCGGGGTTCCCCTCCTGGGGCCAACGTCCTGACTTTC CASSSRRGSPPGANVLTF
TRBJ2-1 NA NA TRBV9 TGTGCCAGCAGCCCCCCCACAGGGAGCTCCTACAATGAGCAGTTCTTC CASSPPTGSSYNEQFF
TRBJ1-3 NA NA TRBV5-5 TGTGCCAGCAGCTTGGGCACGGGCTCTGGAAACACCATATATTTT CASSLGTGSGNTIYF
TRBJ2-5 NA TRBD2 TRBV10-2 TGCGCCAGCCGACCTAATAGCGGGGGGGCCGCGAAAGAGACCCAGTACTTC CASRPNSGGAAKETQYF
TRBJ2-5 few NA TRBV5-1 TGCGCCAGCAGCTTGGACAGGAGAGAGACCCAGTACTTC CASSLDRRETQYF
TRBJ1-2 NA NA TRBV5-8 TGTGCCAGCAGCTTGGAGGGAGGCTTCATAAACTATGGCTACACCTTC CASSLEGGFINYGYTF
TRBJ2-5 NA TRBD2 TRBV18 TGTGCCAGCTCAGCCGCGGGGGGTAGCGAGACCCAGTACTTC CASSAAGGSETQYF
TRBJ2-1 NA TRBD2 TRBV29-1 TGCAGCATACGACAACCACCGGGACTAGCGGGGGTCCGGGGAGGCAATGAGCAGTTCTTC CSIRQPPGLAGVRGGNEQFF
TRBJ2-2 NA TRBD1 TRBV9 TGTGCCAGCAGCGTTAGGGACAGGGGGACCGGGGAGCTGTTTTTT CASSVRDRGTGELFF
TRBJ2-1 NA NA TRBV5-1 TGCGCCAGCAGCTCCGCTTCGGGGACTTCCTACAATGAGCAGTTCTTC CASSSASGTSYNEQFF
TRBJ1-3 NA NA TRBV7-9 TGTGCCAGCAGCCGAGGCAGGGAAGGAAACACCATATATTTT CASSRGREGNTIYF
TRBJ2-7 many NA TRBV5-8 TGTGCCAGCAGCTCTGTAAGACTTGGGTCCTACGAGCAGTACTTC CASSSVRLGSYEQYF
TRBJ2-3 NA TRBD2 TRBV2 TGTGCCAGCAGTGCAGCGGGGGGTAGGGCCGATACGCAGTATTTT CASSAAGGRADTQYF
TRBJ2-2 NA TRBD1 TRBV24-1 TGTGCCACCAGTGATCCCCGCGGGACAGGGGGATTCTCGAACACCGGGGAGCTGTTTTTT CATSDPRGTGGFSNTGELFF
TRBJ2-5 NA TRBD2 TRBV7-2 TGTGCCAGCAGCTTAATGTCTAGCGGGGGGGTGAGGGAGACCCAGTACTTC CASSLMSSGGVRETQYF
TRBJ2-5 few TRBD2 TRBV5-6 TGTGCCAGCAGCTTGGTCCCTAGCGGGGAAGAGACCCAGTACTTC CASSLVPSGEETQYF
TRBJ1-3 NA NA TRBV5-1 TGCGCCAGCAGCTTGGGGCTCTCTGGAAACACCATATATTTT CASSLGLSGNTIYF
TRBJ1-3 NA NA TRBV13 TGTGCCAGCAGCTTAGTTCAGGGGAACACCATATATTTT CASSLVQGNTIYF
TRBJ2-7 NA NA TRBV9 TGTGCCAGCAGCGTAGCTACGGGGGTATTCTACGAGCAGTACTTC CASSVATGVFYEQYF
TRBJ2-1 NA TRBD2 TRBV6-1 TGTGCCAGCAGTGAAAGGACTAGCGGGGTTGGACATGAGCAGTTCTTC CASSERTSGVGHEQFF
TRBJ2-7 NA NA TRBV6-1 TGTGCCAGCAGTGAAGGCGGTGGCTCCTACGAGCAGTACTTC CASSEGGGSYEQYF
TRBJ1-2 NA TRBD1 TRBV12-3/TRBV12-4 TGTGCCAGCACCCCTGGACAGGGCTATGGCTACACCTTC CASTPGQGYGYTF
TRBJ1-2 NA NA TRBV5-1 TGCGCCAGCAGCTTCGCGGGACCCAACTATGGCTACACCTTC CASSFAGPNYGYTF
TRBJ1-2 many TRBD1 TRBV19 TGTGCCAGTAGGGCACTGACAGGGTCGAACTATGGCTACACCTTC CASRALTGSNYGYTF
TRBJ2-2 NA TRBD2 TRBV27 TGTGCCAGCAGTTTAGTACTAGCGACTGGCACCGGGGAGCTGTTTTTT CASSLVLATGTGELFF
TRBJ1-6 NA TRBD1 TRBV6-2/TRBV6-3 TGTGCCAGCAGTTACGCCGGGACAGAGTATTCACCCCTCCACTTT CASSYAGTEYSPLHF
TRBJ1-2 NA NA TRBV19 TGTGCCAGTAGTATAGCTGATGGCTACACCTTC CASSIADGYTF
TRBJ2-3 NA TRBD2 TRBV5-1 TGCGCCAGCAGCTTGCCGCGGGGGATAAACACAGATACGCAGTATTTT CASSLPRGINTDTQYF
TRBJ2-1 NA NA TRBV9 TGTGCCAGCAGCGTAGAATATGGGCATGAGCAGTTCTTC CASSVEYGHEQFF
TRBJ2-1 NA NA TRBV12-3/TRBV12-4 TGTGCCAGCAGTGCAGCAGGTGAGCAGTTCTTC CASSAAGEQFF
TRBJ1-2 NA TRBD1 TRBV2 TGTGCCAGCAGCGCTGAGATAATCGGACAGGATGGCTACACCTTC CASSAEIIGQDGYTF
TRBJ2-7 NA TRBD1 TRBV12-3/TRBV12-4 TGTGCCAGCAGTGCGGGACAGGGCTACGAGCAGTACTTC CASSAGQGYEQYF
TRBJ2-1 NA NA TRBV7-2 TGTGCCAGCAGTCGAGTACAGGGTTACAATGAGCAGTTCTTC CASSRVQGYNEQFF
TRBJ2-3 once TRBD2 TRBV5-1 TGCGCCAGCAGCTTAGGGACTAGCGGGGGCCCCGGGGATACGCAGTATTTT CASSLGTSGGPGDTQYF
TRBJ1-2 NA TRBD1 TRBV9 TGTGCCAGCAGCTTTCGACAGGGGGTTTGGGGAGGCTACACCTTC CASSFRQGVWGGYTF
TRBJ2-1 few NA TRBV7-2 TGTGCCAGCAGCCCCGGACACGGCAATGAGCAGTTCTTC CASSPGHGNEQFF
TRBJ2-7 NA TRBD2 TRBV29-1 TGCAGCGTCCGAGGGGCGGGGGGGGATCCCTACGAGCAGTACTTC CSVRGAGGDPYEQYF
TRBJ2-5 few TRBD1 TRBV19 TGTGCCAGTAGTATCTTATCCGGGACAGGGGAAGAGACCCAGTACTTC CASSILSGTGEETQYF
TRBJ2-7 NA NA TRBV20-1 TGCAGTGCTAGTAACTTCCGGGGGTACGAGCAGTACTTC CSASNFRGYEQYF
TRBJ1-1 NA TRBD1 TRBV24-1 TGTGCCACCAGTGATTTGTGGGACAGCCTAGCCACTGAAGCTTTCTTT CATSDLWDSLATEAFF
TRBJ1-1 NA NA TRBV19 TGTGCCAGTAGTATCGTCCAGGTCCAAGAAGCTTTCTTT CASSIVQVQEAFF
TRBJ1-5 medium-sized NA TRBV2 TGTGCCAGCAGGCCGGGACACACCAATCAGCCCCAGCATTTT CASRPGHTNQPQHF
TRBJ1-2 NA TRBD1 TRBV7-9 TGTGCCAGCGGGGGACAGGGAGACTTTTATGGCTACACCTTC CASGGQGDFYGYTF
TRBJ2-2 NA TRBD1 TRBV24-1 TGTGCCACCAGTGATCCAGGGACAGGGACGGGCGGGGAGCTGTTTTTT CATSDPGTGTGGELFF